This is a list of T cell receptor beta chains from one sample in a study of blood T cell repertoires in COVID-19. Assay: immunoSEQ multiplex PCR; the TCRdb copy retains only in-frame clones and omits some. The sample shows hundreds of thousands of clones, about 86% of them seen only once. Sample: peripheral blood. Receptors originate from a woman between 65 and 79 years old with COVID-19, enrolled during active disease. Each CDR3 is given with its conserved first and last residue. Fields, in order: CDR3 DNA, CDR3 protein, V gene, clone size, J gene, CDR3 length, D gene. The D gene is left open where the match is weak. Rows may omit the clone size; those that give it use once, few, many or a size class.

TGTGCCAGCAGCTTACTAGCGGCCCAACACACCGGGGAGCTGTTTTTT,CASSLLAAQHTGELFF,TRBV7-3,NA,TRBJ2-2,16,TRBD2
TGTGCCAGCGTCCTGGACAGATCTAGCAATCAGCCCCAGCATTTT,CASVLDRSSNQPQHF,TRBV6-5,NA,TRBJ1-5,15,NA
TGCGCCAGCAGTATCGACAGAGTAAAAGCCGAAAAACTGTTTTTT,CASSIDRVKAEKLFF,TRBV5-1,once,TRBJ1-4,15,NA
TGTGCCAGCAGCAGTAACGGGTTCTACAATGAGCAGTTCTTC,CASSSNGFYNEQFF,TRBV6-6,NA,TRBJ2-1,14,NA
TGTGCCAGCAGCCAAGAAGCTAGCGGGGGGGCGGGGACGCAGTATTTT,CASSQEASGGAGTQYF,TRBV4-2,NA,TRBJ2-3,16,TRBD2
TGTGCCACCAGCAGAGAAGTAGGGGATGCTCAGCCCCAGCATTTT,CATSREVGDAQPQHF,TRBV15,few,TRBJ1-5,15,NA
TGTGCCACCAGTGATTTAGGGACAGGGGCGGATGGCTACACCTTC,CATSDLGTGADGYTF,TRBV24-1,NA,TRBJ1-2,15,TRBD1
TGTGCTAGTGGCCCCAGCGGGAGTGTCCAGACCCAGTACTTC,CASGPSGSVQTQYF,TRBV12-5,NA,TRBJ2-5,14,TRBD2
TGTGCCAGCTCACCACCGAGGGGTGCGGGGGCCACACTCAATGAGCAGTTCTTC,CASSPPRGAGATLNEQFF,TRBV18,NA,TRBJ2-1,18,NA
TGTGCCAGCAGCTTACCGGGACAGGGCATGGAGACCCAGTACTTC,CASSLPGQGMETQYF,TRBV7-2,NA,TRBJ2-5,15,TRBD1
TGTGCCAGCAGCTTGGAGCGGCAGGGGTTTTCTAACTATGGCTACACCTTC,CASSLERQGFSNYGYTF,TRBV5-6,NA,TRBJ1-2,17,NA
TGTGCCAGCTCACCTAGGGGGCGGGACGAGCAGTACTTC,CASSPRGRDEQYF,TRBV18,NA,TRBJ2-7,13,TRBD1
TGTGCCAGCAGTCGCAGGGCAGGGGAGGAAGCTTTCTTT,CASSRRAGEEAFF,TRBV12-3/TRBV12-4,NA,TRBJ1-1,13,NA
TGTGCCAGCAGCCCGGGTGACGGGTTTGGCCGTTCCTACGAGCAGTACTTC,CASSPGDGFGRSYEQYF,TRBV11-2,once,TRBJ2-7,17,NA
TGTGCCAGCAGCTTGAGTAGCGGGAGCTACAATGAGCAGTTCTTC,CASSLSSGSYNEQFF,TRBV5-6,NA,TRBJ2-1,15,TRBD2
TGTGCCAGCAGTTCGAGCGGGGGGACGTCAGAGACCCAGTACTTC,CASSSSGGTSETQYF,TRBV28,NA,TRBJ2-5,15,TRBD2